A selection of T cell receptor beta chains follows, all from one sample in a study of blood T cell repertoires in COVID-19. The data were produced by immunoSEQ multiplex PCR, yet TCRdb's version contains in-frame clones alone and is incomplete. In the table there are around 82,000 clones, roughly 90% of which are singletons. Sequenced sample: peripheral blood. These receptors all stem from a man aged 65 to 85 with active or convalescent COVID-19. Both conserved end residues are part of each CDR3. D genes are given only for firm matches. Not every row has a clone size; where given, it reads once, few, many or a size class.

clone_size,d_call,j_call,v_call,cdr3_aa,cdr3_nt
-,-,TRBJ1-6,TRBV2,CASSEQINSPLHF,TGTGCCAGCAGTGAACAGATAAATTCACCCCTCCACTTT
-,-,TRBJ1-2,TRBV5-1,CASSSSGDNYGYTF,TGCGCCAGCAGCTCGTCGGGAGATAACTATGGCTACACCTTC
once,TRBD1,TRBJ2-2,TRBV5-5,CASSLQGAGELFF,TGTGCCAGCAGCTTACAGGGGGCCGGGGAGCTGTTTTTT
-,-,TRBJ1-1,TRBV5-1,CASSLDGMEAVAFF,TGCGCCAGCAGCTTAGACGGGATGGAGGCGGTGGCTTTCTTT
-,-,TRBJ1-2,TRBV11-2,CASTGPGRIANYGYTF,TGTGCCAGCACCGGACCAGGGCGTATAGCTAACTATGGCTACACCTTC
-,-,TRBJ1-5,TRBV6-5,CASSYDRYSNQPQHF,TGTGCCAGCAGTTATGACAGGTATAGCAATCAGCCCCAGCATTTT
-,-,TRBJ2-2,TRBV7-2,CASSIAPGTAGTGELFF,TGTGCCAGCAGCATCGCCCCCGGGACAGCGGGCACCGGGGAGCTGTTTTTT
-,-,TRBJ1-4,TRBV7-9,CASSFGGTNEKLFF,TGTGCCAGCAGCTTTGGCGGGACTAATGAAAAACTGTTTTTT
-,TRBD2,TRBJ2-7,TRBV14,CASRKRGHDEQYF,TGTGCCAGCAGAAAGCGGGGGCACGACGAGCAGTACTTC
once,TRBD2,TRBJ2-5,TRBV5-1,CASSLVPSGGVETQYF,TGCGCCAGCAGCTTGGTCCCTAGCGGGGGTGTGGAGACCCAGTACTTC
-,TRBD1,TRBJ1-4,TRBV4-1,CASSQSLGQGRTNEKLFF,TGCGCCAGCAGCCAGTCCCTGGGACAGGGTCGGACTAATGAAAAACTGTTTTTT
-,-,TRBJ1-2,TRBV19,CATTDFYGYTF,TGTGCCACCACGGACTTCTATGGCTACACCTTC
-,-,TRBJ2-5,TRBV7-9,CASSPQLSDETQYF,TGTGCCAGCAGCCCCCAGTTGTCCGATGAGACCCAGTACTTC
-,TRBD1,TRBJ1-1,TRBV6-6,CASSGQDTEAFF,TGTGCCAGCAGTGGACAGGACACTGAAGCTTTCTTT
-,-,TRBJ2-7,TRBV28,CASSLQGGEQYF,TGTGCCAGCAGTTTACAGGGGGGCGAGCAGTACTTC
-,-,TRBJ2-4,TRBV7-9,CASSFQGKEVYIQYF,TGTGCCAGCAGTTTCCAAGGAAAGGAGGTTTACATTCAGTACTTC
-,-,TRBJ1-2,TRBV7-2,CASSFRANYGYTF,TGTGCCAGCAGCTTCCGGGCTAACTATGGCTACACCTTC
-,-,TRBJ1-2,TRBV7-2,CASSTLAGFGYTF,TGTGCCAGCAGCACTCTGGCAGGTTTTGGCTACACCTTC
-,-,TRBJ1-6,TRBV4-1,CASSRGFTSYNSPLHF,TGCGCCAGCAGCCGAGGGTTCACCTCCTATAATTCACCCCTCCACTTT
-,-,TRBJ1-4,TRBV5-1,CASSTSLPGPLGSEKLFF,TGCGCCAGCAGCACTAGCCTACCCGGGCCGCTGGGAAGTGAAAAACTGTTTTTT
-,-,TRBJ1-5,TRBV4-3,CASSQGVRGDQPQHF,TGCGCCAGCAGCCAAGGGGTCAGGGGCGATCAGCCCCAGCATTTT
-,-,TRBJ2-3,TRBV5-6,CASSLLLSTQYF,TGTGCCAGCAGCTTGCTGCTGAGTACGCAGTATTTT